This passage covers 22 T cell receptor beta chains from one sample sequenced in a study of T cell responses to AZD1222 COVID-19 vaccine. TCRdb's copy holds only in-frame clones and misses some; the assay was immunoSEQ multiplex PCR. The sample shows more than 85,000 clones, 82% of them seen only once. Sequencing was performed on peripheral blood, taken on day 0 of AZD1222 vaccination. The receptor source for this set is an adult in good health.

CDR3 amino acids: CASSFCCWGGTEAFF. Written as DNA, the CDR3 is TGCGCCAGCAGCTTTTGCTGTTGGGGCGGCACTGAAGCTTTCTTT. This rearrangement joins TRBV5-1 to TRBJ1-1, with D possibly TRBD1 on 5 matching bases. This CDR3 has 15 amino acids. The ends were cut back, 2 bases at V and 4 bases at J, with 15 bases in the middle. The germline V gene encodes CDR1 SGHRS and CDR2 YFSETQ.

The chain uses TRBV18 and TRBJ2-7, with D tentatively TRBD2 (5 bases). From germline, CDR1 is KGHSH and CDR2 LQKENI. V lost 3 bases and J 4 bases, leaving 10 bases between the germline ends. The CDR3 totals 13 residues. CDR3 sequence: CASSPRDSYEQYF. The CDR3 region has the DNA TGTGCCAGCTCACCCCGGGATTCTTACGAGCAGTACTTC.

The chain couples TRBV19 to TRBJ1-1, with a possible D match to TRBD1 (6 bases). Looked up from germline, CDR1 is LNHDA and CDR2 is SQIVND (reference sequence). Deletions cut 4 bases from V and 1 base from J, with 13 bases between. There are 15 residues in the CDR3. The CDR3 sequence: CASSTPGHQNTEAFF. DNA for the CDR3: TGTGCCAGTAGTACCCCGGGACACCAGAACACTGAAGCTTTCTTT. Combining the CDR3 with reference TRBV19 and TRBJ1-1 gives the whole variable domain DGGITQSPKYLFRKEGQNVTLSCEQNLNHDAMYWYRQDPGQGLRLIYYSQIVNDFQKGDIAEGYSVSREKKESFPLTVTSAQKNPTAFYLCASSTPGHQNTEAFFGQGTRLTVV.

J is TRBJ1-2 and V is TRBV12-3 or TRBV12-4; no definite D call. The CDR3 runs to 11 residues. Between the trimmed V and J ends, which lost 3 bases and 5 bases, there was a span of 4 bases. The CDR3 sequence: CASSFQYGYTF. The CDR3 coding sequence is TGTGCCAGCAGTTTCCAGTATGGCTACACCTTC.

V is TRBV7-8 and J is TRBJ2-7; no reliable D call. The germline V gene encodes CDR1 SGHVS and CDR2 FQNEAQ. This CDR3 has 12 residues. The V end was cut by 5 bases, the J end by 0 bases, with 5 bases between. CDR3 region: CASSPPSYEQYF. Here the CDR3 DNA reads TGTGCCAGCAGCCCACCCTCCTACGAGCAGTACTTC. Full variable domain (missing parts from reference TRBV7-8 and TRBJ2-7): GAGVSQSPRYKVAKRGQDVALRCDPISGHVSLFWYQQALGQGPEFLTYFQNEAQLDKSGLPSDRFFAERPEGSVSTLKIQRTQQEDSAVYLCASSPPSYEQYFGPGTRLTVT.

The chain is built from TRBV7-9 and TRBJ2-3, with a possible D match to TRBD2 (6 bases). There are 15 residues in the CDR3. CDR1 SEHNR and CDR2 FQNEAQ come from the germline V gene (reference sequence). Trimming left V 5 bases short and J 0 bases short, with 12 bases between. In DNA, the CDR3 is TGTGCCAGCAGCCGACTAGTAGCTAGCACAGATACGCAGTATTTT. It encodes CASSRLVASTDTQYF.

The table lists this clone with a count of one. The rearrangement joins TRBV6-5 to TRBJ2-3; D ambiguous. Germline V gene sequence: CDR1 MNHEY, CDR2 SVGAGI. V lost 9 bases, J lost 4 bases, and 8 bases lay in between. The CDR3 totals 11 residues. CDR3 bases: TGTGCCAGACTCTTTGCAGATACGCAGTATTTT. It yields the protein CARLFADTQYF.

The chain uses TRBV18 and TRBJ1-3; possibly TRBD1 for D (5 bases). This CDR3 has 17 residues. Germline CDR1 is KGHSH and CDR2 is LQKENI. With 2 bases removed from V and 0 bases from J, the gap between germline ends came to 14 bases. CDR3 sequence reads: CASSPVCTGTSGNTIYF. The CDR3 DNA sequence: TGTGCCAGCTCACCAGTCTGCACAGGTACCTCTGGAAACACCATATATTTT.

The chain joins TRBV7-9 to TRBJ1-6; D gene unclear. Looked up from germline, CDR1 is SEHNR and CDR2 is FQNEAQ (reference sequence). The germline V and J ends were trimmed by 3 bases and 7 bases, with 4 bases remaining between them. The CDR3 is made up of 12 amino acids. This CDR3 is CASSLNNSPLHF. The CDR3 DNA reads TGTGCCAGCAGCTTGAACAATTCACCCCTCCACTTT.

This clone is medium-sized in the sample. The chain employs TRBV7-9 and TRBJ2-5; TRBD1 matches 7 bases. Germline V gives CDR1 SEHNR, CDR2 FQNEAQ (reference sequence). The CDR3 is made up of 15 amino acids. Trimming cost V 5 bases and J 1 base; bases outside gene matches: 7. CDR3 region: CASSRQGGVQETQYF. The CDR3 DNA reads as TGTGCCAGCAGCCGACAGGGTGGGGTCCAAGAGACCCAGTACTTC.

The V and J genes are TRBV19 and TRBJ1-2; D remains unclear. The CDR3 length is 13 residues. Germline V gives CDR1 LNHDA, CDR2 SQIVND (reference sequence). Trimming took off 8 bases at V and 0 bases at J, with 10 bases between the two ends. In DNA, the CDR3 is TGTGCCAGTTTGGCCCCAGCTAACTATGGCTACACCTTC. Protein sequence: CASLAPANYGYTF.

V is TRBV29-1 and J is TRBJ1-2; 10 bases line up with TRBD1. In germline, CDR1 is SQVTM, CDR2 ANQGSEA. V dropped 1 base and J dropped 8; count of bases not matched to a gene: 4. The CDR3 length is 13 residues. The CDR3 DNA reads as TGCAGCGTTGAAGGACAGGGGGCGAGCGGCTACACCTTC. It yields the protein CSVEGQGASGYTF.

The chain links TRBV18 to TRBJ1-4; TRBD1 matches 9 bases. The germline CDR1 and CDR2 sequences are KGHSH and LQKENI. Unmatched junction bases numbered 4, after V lost 4 bases and J lost 7 bases. The CDR3 is 14 residues long. CDR3 sequence reads: CASSRDRVSEKLFF. The CDR3 DNA follows: TGTGCCAGCTCACGGGACAGGGTTTCTGAAAAACTGTTTTTT.

This chain connects TRBV5-1 to TRBJ2-1; a possible D gene is TRBD1 (6 bases). The germline V gene has CDR1 SGHRS and CDR2 YFSETQ. The CDR3 runs to 15 residues. V lost 4 bases and J lost 4, with 15 bases in between. The CDR3 is CASSLQTGSYNEQFF. The CDR3 region has the DNA TGCGCCAGCAGCCTACAGACAGGTTCGTACAATGAGCAGTTCTTC.

This rearrangement joins TRBV4-3 to TRBJ2-1, with 10 bases that match TRBD1. CDR1 LGHNA and CDR2 YSLEER come from the germline V gene. V shed 0 bases and J 9 bases; nucleotides not matched to a gene: 8. The CDR3 has 16 amino acids. CDR3: CASSQETGTGASEQFF. The CDR3 nucleotides read TGCGCCAGCAGCCAAGAGACCGGGACAGGGGCTAGTGAGCAGTTCTTC.

The gene calls are TRBV9 and TRBJ1-2; D is undetermined. Per the germline V gene, CDR1 is SGDLS and CDR2 is YYNGEE. The CDR3 is made up of 12 amino acids. The V gene lost 4 bases and the J gene lost 6 bases, with 10 bases spanning the gap. The CDR3 here is CASSTRTDGYTF. DNA for the CDR3: TGTGCCAGCAGCACCCGGACGGATGGCTACACCTTC.

The CDR3 DNA follows: TGCGCCAGCAGCTTGGAAGGCAGCGGGGGTACGGGCTATGGCTACACCTTC. Its protein product is CASSLEGSGGTGYGYTF. The chain recombines TRBV5-1 with TRBJ1-2; TRBD1 is a possible D gene (5 bases). Germline V lookup: CDR1 SGHRS, CDR2 YFSETQ. V shed 0 bases and J shed 4 bases, with 19 bases lying between them. The CDR3 has 17 amino acids. The full variable domain, its missing parts supplied by reference TRBV5-1 and TRBJ1-2, is KAGVTQTPRYLIKTRGQQVTLSCSPISGHRSVSWYQQTPGQGLQFLFEYFSETQRNKGNFPGRFSGRQFSNSRSEMNVSTLELGDSALYLCASSLEGSGGTGYGYTFGSGTRLTVV.

This chain uses TRBV6-5 with TRBJ1-5; tentatively, D is TRBD1 (5 bases). Trimming took off 7 bases at V and 1 base at J, with 11 bases between the two ends. This CDR3 contains 14 residues. Germline V gene data show CDR1 as MNHEY and CDR2 as SVGAGI. For the CDR3, the DNA is TGTGCCAGCAATCCAGGGCCGAGCAATCAGCCCCAGCATTTT. Translation gives CASNPGPSNQPQHF.

This chain joins TRBV10-2 and TRBJ1-1; D not certain. V lost 0 bases and J lost 1, with 12 bases in between. The CDR3 runs to 16 residues. Germline assignment: CDR1 WSHSY and CDR2 SAAADI. CDR3 amino acids: CASSESVGIGNTEAFF. The CDR3 DNA reads TGCGCCAGCAGTGAGTCGGTGGGTATAGGGAACACTGAAGCTTTCTTT.

This clone rates as medium-sized. The same CDR3 also results from other DNA sequences found in this sample. The chain joins TRBV5-1 to TRBJ2-3; 8 bases align to TRBD1. CDR3 size: 15 residues. V shed 4 bases, J shed 1 base, and the junction held 5 bases outside the gene matches. CDR1 and CDR2 (germline): SGHRS, YFSETQ. The CDR3 bases are TGCGCCAGCAGCCTCAGGGGGCTTGGCACAGATACGCAGTATTTT. It is translated as CASSLRGLGTDTQYF. The entire variable domain, with the rest obtained from reference TRBV5-1 and TRBJ2-3, is as follows: KAGVTQTPRYLIKTRGQQVTLSCSPISGHRSVSWYQQTPGQGLQFLFEYFSETQRNKGNFPGRFSGRQFSNSRSEMNVSTLELGDSALYLCASSLRGLGTDTQYFGPGTRLTVL.

This clone was seen once. This rearrangement joins TRBV11-2 to TRBJ2-7; a weak D match, TRBD2 (5 bases). Germline lookup yields CDR1 SGHAT and CDR2 FQNNGV. The length of the CDR3 is 17 residues. V shed 5 bases and J shed 1 base, with 21 bases lying between them. The CDR3 loop is CASSPGGVLLRSYEQYF. The CDR3 DNA sequence: TGTGCCAGCAGCCCCGGAGGAGTGCTACTAAGATCCTACGAGCAGTACTTC. Complete variable domain (other parts from reference TRBV11-2 and TRBJ2-7): EAGVAQSPRYKIIEKRQSVAFWCNPISGHATLYWYQQILGQGPKLLIQFQNNGVVDDSQLPKDRFSAERLKGVDSTLKIQPAKLEDSAVYLCASSPGGVLLRSYEQYFGPGTRLTVT.

V gene TRBV5-1 combines with J gene TRBJ2-5; 13 nucleotides line up with TRBD2. Germline CDR1 and CDR2: SGHRS and YFSETQ. V lost 4 bases and J lost 2; bases outside the gene matches: 2. The CDR3 sequence is 15 residues long. CDR3 region: CASSPLAGGQETQYF. The CDR3 DNA sequence: TGCGCCAGCAGCCCACTAGCGGGGGGGCAAGAGACCCAGTACTTC.